One sample yielded the 11 T cell receptor beta chains listed below, sequenced in a study of blood T cells in healthy people across ages. Next came a second PCR, run for roughly 6 to 11 cycles, which used a sample-barcoded 5' primer along with a J-beta primer mix. TCRdb processed the 5' RACE reads anew with MiXCR; each CDR3 protein has one entry. This sample carries 1.8 million or so distinct CDR3 sequences, about 39% of them seen once, and the ten largest clones take about 23%. The sequencing sample was made of blood. The receptors were gathered from a human donor in good health.

The gene calls are TRBV9 and TRBJ1-6; TRBD1 agrees at 7 bases. Looked up from germline, CDR1 is SGDLS and CDR2 is YYNGEE. V lost 7 bases and J lost 7; bases outside the gene matches: 14. This CDR3 has 16 amino acids. CDR3 loop: CASGDKGQLRNSPLHF. As DNA, the CDR3 is TGTGCCAGCGGCGATAAGGGACAGCTCCGAAATTCACCCCTCCACTTT.

V is TRBV28 and J is TRBJ1-2; a weak D match, TRBD1 (6 bases). Germline V gene data show CDR1 as MDHEN and CDR2 as SYDVKM. The V gene lost 1 base and the J gene lost 8 bases, with 11 bases spanning the gap. The CDR3 totals 13 residues. CDR3 residues: CASSLSGRGGYTF. The DNA for the CDR3 is TGTGCCAGCAGTTTATCGGGCAGGGGAGGCTACACCTTC.

V gene TRBV5-1 combines with J gene TRBJ2-5; tentative D call: TRBD1 (6 bases). Per germline, CDR1 SGHRS and CDR2 YFSETQ. This CDR3 region has 13 residues. Trimming shortened V by 2 bases and J by 5 bases, and 10 bases separated the two germline ends. CDR3 loop: CASSLQGMETQYF. CDR3 DNA sequence: TGCGCCAGCAGCTTACAGGGCATGGAGACCCAGTACTTC.

The chain couples TRBV7-3 to TRBJ2-4, with D unclear. Trimming shortened V by 2 bases and J by 13 bases, and 15 bases separated the two germline ends. From germline, CDR1 is SGHTA and CDR2 FQGTGA. This CDR3 contains 13 residues. The CDR3 is CASSLGVYNEQYF. In DNA, the CDR3 is TGTGCCAGCAGCTTAGGCGTGTACAATGAGCAGTACTTC.

The chain uses TRBV5-1 and TRBJ1-6, with no clear D. V lost 1 base and J 4 bases, leaving 18 bases between the germline ends. This CDR3 region has 18 residues. Germline V gene lookup returns CDR1 SGHRS and CDR2 YFSETQ. The CDR3 DNA reads as TGCGCCAGCAGCTTGTTACCTCGTCTCGCTGCATATAATTCACCCCTCCACTTT. Translation gives CASSLLPRLAAYNSPLHF.

In its sample, this clonotype was seen a few times. CDR3 protein: CASSFRDRGWEQYF. In nucleotides, the CDR3 is TGTGCCAGCAGCTTCCGGGACAGGGGTTGGGAGCAGTACTTC. This sequence joins TRBV7-2 and TRBJ2-7; TRBD1 agrees at 10 bases. This CDR3 region has 14 residues. Germline values: CDR1 SGHTA, CDR2 FQGNSA. Unmatched junction bases numbered 6, after V lost 3 bases and J lost 7 bases.

In its sample, this clonotype was seen a few times. The rearrangement joins TRBV29-1 to TRBJ1-1, with D unresolved. This CDR3 has 13 amino acids. Per the germline V gene, CDR1 is SQVTM and CDR2 is ANQGSEA. The germline V and J ends were trimmed by 5 bases and 1 base, with 11 bases remaining between them. This CDR3 reads CSVLGWWNTEAFF. In DNA form, the CDR3 reads TGCAGCGTTCTGGGTTGGTGGAACACTGAAGCTTTCTTT.

V gene TRBV5-1 combines with J gene TRBJ2-7; the D gene is possibly TRBD1 (5 bases). V dropped 2 bases and J dropped 0 bases, with 9 bases sitting between them. This CDR3 region has 14 residues. The germline CDR1 and CDR2 sequences are SGHRS and YFSETQ. In DNA form, the CDR3 reads TGCGCCAGCAGCTTTGCAGGGCGCTCCTACGAGCAGTACTTC. The encoded protein is CASSFAGRSYEQYF. The full variable domain, in which reference TRBV5-1 and TRBJ2-7 provide the parts outside the CDR3, is KAGVTQTPRYLIKTRGQQVTLSCSPISGHRSVSWYQQTPGQGLQFLFEYFSETQRNKGNFPGRFSGRQFSNSRSEMNVSTLELGDSALYLCASSFAGRSYEQYFGPGTRLTVT.

This clonotype was counted ten times or more. Here the CDR3 DNA reads TGTGCCATCAGTGAAGGGGACGAGCAGTACTTC. Protein product: CAISEGDEQYF. The chain recombines TRBV10-3 with TRBJ2-7, with a tentative D call TRBD1 (5 bases). The length of the CDR3 is 11 residues. Trimming pared 3 bases from V and 5 bases from J, leaving 5 bases between. Germline CDR1 is ENHRY and CDR2 is SYGVKD.

This chain uses TRBV14 with TRBJ2-3, with D possibly matching TRBD1 (6 bases). The CDR3 sequence is 17 residues long. V shed 4 bases and J shed 1 base, with 18 bases lying between them. The germline V gene has CDR1 SGHDN and CDR2 FVKESK. The CDR3 nucleotides read TGTGCCAGCAGCCCGCTCTGGGGGCGGAAGGGCACAGATACGCAGTATTTT. This translates into CASSPLWGRKGTDTQYF.

This clonotype was picked up a small number of times. This rearrangement joins TRBV4-1 to TRBJ2-4, with a weak D call TRBD2 (5 bases). The J call is in doubt because the DNA end fits TRBJ2-7 better. The CDR3 is 13 amino acids. CDR1 MGHRA and CDR2 YSYEKL come from the germline V gene. CDR3: CASSQDSGFEQYF. The CDR3 DNA reads TGCGCCAGCAGCCAAGATTCGGGGTTCGAGCAGTACTTC.